These 11 T cell receptor beta chains originate from one sample sequenced in a study of human T cells and chemical hapten exposure. TCRdb re-derived calls from the RACE reads in MiXCR, one entry per CDR3 protein. This table holds about 77,000 distinct CDR3 sequences, around 15% found once. The time point denotes: pre-sensitization, week 0. Sample treatment: therapeutic diphenylcyclopropenone sensitization with weekly scalp DPC. Sequencing was performed on whole blood, taken in connection with sensitization to the hapten diphenylcyclopropenone (DPC). The receptors were gathered from a woman in her forties or fifties with alopecia areata. Some clones in this sample may be carry-over from other donors' samples.

For the CDR3, the DNA is TGTGCCAGCAGCTTCCAGGATCAGCCCCAGCATTTT. It translates to CASSFQDQPQHF. V is TRBV11-3 and J is TRBJ1-5; D call uncertain. The germline V and J ends were trimmed by 3 bases and 5 bases, with 5 bases remaining between them. The CDR3 runs to 12 residues. Germline V lookup: CDR1 SGHNT, CDR2 YENEEA.

The CDR3 spells CASSVGATGGSEQYF. CDR3 coding DNA: TGTGCCAGCAGCGTAGGAGCGACAGGGGGCTCTGAGCAGTACTTC. The rearrangement uses TRBV9 and TRBJ2-7; TRBD1 matches at 10 bases. Germline CDR1 SGDLS, CDR2 YYNGEE. There are 15 residues in the CDR3. The junction had 7 bases not matched to a gene; V was cut back by 0 bases and J by 7 bases.

The V and J genes are TRBV12-3 or TRBV12-4 and TRBJ2-2, with 11 bases identical to TRBD2. Losses at the gene ends were 3 bases for V and 7 bases for J; bases not matched to a gene: 4. The CDR3 runs 15 residues. CDR3 sequence reads: CASSLTSGIDGELFF. As DNA, the CDR3 is TGTGCCAGCAGTTTGACTAGCGGGATTGACGGGGAGCTGTTTTTT.

This clonotype was recorded a few times. The rearrangement uses TRBV11-2 and TRBJ2-2; D gene unclear. Germline V gene data show CDR1 as SGHAT and CDR2 as FQNNGV. The germline V and J ends were trimmed by 5 bases and 4 bases, with 11 bases remaining between them. This CDR3 contains 14 residues. The CDR3 region has the DNA TGTGCCAGCAGCCAAATGGTCACCACCGGGGAGCTGTTTTTT. Protein: CASSQMVTTGELFF.

V is TRBV20-1 and J is TRBJ2-7, with 9 bases that match TRBD1. The V and J ends lost 6 bases and 3 bases, in that order; junction bases with no gene match: 9. Germline lookup yields CDR1 DFQATT and CDR2 SNEGSKA (reference sequence). The CDR3 is 14 residues long. The CDR3 protein is CSARGQGRFYEQYF. The DNA for the CDR3 is TGCAGTGCCAGGGGACAGGGACGTTTCTACGAGCAGTACTTC.

The rearrangement joins TRBV7-6 to TRBJ2-5; 10 nucleotides align to TRBD2. Germline V gene sequence: CDR1 SGHVS, CDR2 FNYEAQ. V lost 2 bases, J lost 5 bases, and 5 bases stayed unmatched. The length of the CDR3 is 15 residues. This CDR3 is CASSLSSGGRETQYF. The CDR3 DNA is TGTGCCAGCAGCTTATCTAGCGGGGGTCGGGAGACCCAGTACTTC. The variable domain in full, with the rest retrieved from reference TRBV7-6 and TRBJ2-5, is GAGVSQSPRYKVTKRGQDVALRCDPISGHVSLYWYRQALGQGPEFLTYFNYEAQQDKSGLPNDRFSAERPEGSISTLTIQRTEQRDSAMYRCASSLSSGGRETQYFGPGTRLLVL.

The table lists this clonotype with a few counts. V usage is TRBV7-9 and J usage is TRBJ2-5; D not certain. V lost 5 bases and J 3 bases, leaving 16 bases between the germline ends. The germline CDR1 and CDR2 sequences are SEHNR and FQNEAQ (reference sequence). The CDR3 has 15 residues. CDR3 sequence reads: CASSRPRAEEETQYF. CDR3 sequence (DNA): TGTGCCAGCAGCCGACCTCGGGCAGAAGAAGAGACCCAGTACTTC.

The chain recombines TRBV11-3 with TRBJ2-1, with TRBD2 matching 12 bases. V shed 1 base and J 10 bases; nucleotides not matched to a gene: 5. Looked up from germline, CDR1 is SGHNT and CDR2 is YENEEA. This CDR3 spans 15 amino acids. Here the CDR3 DNA reads TGTGCCAGCAGCTTAGGACTAGCGGGAGCTCGGGAGCAGTTCTTC. It encodes CASSLGLAGAREQFF.

The rearrangement links TRBV18 to TRBJ2-5, with unresolved D. CDR1 KGHSH and CDR2 LQKENI come from the germline V gene. The ends were cut back, 2 bases at V and 4 bases at J, with 11 bases in the middle. The CDR3 totals 14 residues. The CDR3 nucleotides read TGTGCCAGCTCACCAACGGCCGGTGGAGAGACCCAGTACTTC. Residues: CASSPTAGGETQYF.

This clonotype was detected once. The chain recombines TRBV7-9 with TRBJ1-2; D uncertain. V dropped 7 bases and J dropped 4 bases, with 16 bases sitting between them. CDR3 length: 14 amino acids. Germline CDR1 reads SEHNR; CDR2 reads FQNEAQ (reference sequence). The CDR3 sequence is CASTLGSSSYGYTF. The CDR3 nucleotides are TGTGCCAGCACCCTGGGTAGTTCTTCCTATGGCTACACCTTC.

The rearrangement joins TRBV20-1 to TRBJ2-1, with TRBD2 matching over 12 bases. CDR1 is DFQATT and CDR2 is SNEGSKA in the germline V gene (reference sequence). V lost 6 bases to trimming and J lost 4 bases; unmatched junction nucleotides: 10. CDR3 length: 16 residues. CDR3: CSAPLPTSGSYNEQFF. The CDR3 nucleotides are TGCAGTGCCCCTCTACCGACTAGCGGGAGTTACAATGAGCAGTTCTTC.